This T cell receptor beta chain was captured in a study of blood T cell repertoires in COVID-19. Turning to the study itself: The United States, Italy and Spain provided the acute and convalescent COVID-19 samples. T cells, B-cell-depleted T cells, or PBMCs provided the cDNA or gDNA that served as material.

In the source study's methods: Reference gene primer amplification yielded estimated nucleated cell counts. This table comes from immunoSEQ multiplex PCR, and its TCRdb copy is limited to in-frame clones, with some not included. The V and J calls and the clone size are those of that table, but D and trimming were determined from the DNA. This sample has under 250,000 clones, with 83% found just once. Germline V gives CDR1 ENHRY, CDR2 SYGVKD. This CDR3 is built from 12 residues. Trimming took off 2 bases at V and 13 bases at J, with 11 bases between the two ends. Sequenced material: peripheral blood. This TCR was recovered from a man aged 50-59 years with active or convalescent COVID-19. This chain links TRBV10-3 with TRBJ1-4, with D unresolved. The CDR3, as DNA: TGTGCCATCAGTGAGGGAGCCGGAGGACTGTTTTTT. This codes for CAISEGAGGLFF.